This TCR beta chain was found in a study of graft-versus-host responses after intestinal transplantation. In the study overall: Grafts were multivisceral, liver-intestinal, or isolated intestinal. Uniformly, recipients were administered anti-thymocyte globulin induction with subsequent tacrolimus and steroids for two to three years.

With regard to this clone: The antigen is unknown.

CDR3 length: 13 amino acids. J lost 5 bases, V lost 5 bases, and 6 bases had no gene match. CDR1 and CDR2 from the germline V gene are SGHNT and YYREEE (reference sequence). Here immunoSEQ multiplex PCR was the method, and the copy in TCRdb shows in-frame clones only, minus some. The table has about 120,000 clones, 85% to 95% seen once; the top ten hold around 3.3%. Whole-study findings and limits: Peak levels of circulating GvH clones tracked with early post-transplant HvG declines. GvH clones turned up in recipient marrow; some had shown up first in ileum or blood.

This rearrangement joins TRBV5-4 to TRBJ2-5, with 7 bases lining up with TRBD2. The receptor was derived from a human donor who received an intestinal transplant. The source material was unstimulated CD8+ T cells sorted from spleen or lymph node cells, sampled before intestinal transplant. The CDR3 nucleotides read TGTGCCAGCAGGGGGGGGGATTTGGAGACCCAGTACTTC. This codes for CASRGGDLETQYF.